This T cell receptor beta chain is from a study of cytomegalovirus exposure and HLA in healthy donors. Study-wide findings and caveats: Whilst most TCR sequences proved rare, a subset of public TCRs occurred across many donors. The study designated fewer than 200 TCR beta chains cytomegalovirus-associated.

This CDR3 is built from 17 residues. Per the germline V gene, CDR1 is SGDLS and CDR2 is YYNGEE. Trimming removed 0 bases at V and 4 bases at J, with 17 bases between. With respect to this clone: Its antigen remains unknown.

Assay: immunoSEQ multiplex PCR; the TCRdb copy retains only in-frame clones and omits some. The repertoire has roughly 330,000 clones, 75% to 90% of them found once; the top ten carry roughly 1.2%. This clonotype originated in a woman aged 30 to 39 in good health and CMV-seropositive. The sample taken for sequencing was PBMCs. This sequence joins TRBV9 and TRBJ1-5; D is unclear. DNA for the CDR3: TGTGCCAGCAGCGTAGGGTCTGCCCCGAAAAGTAATCAGCCCCAGCATTTT. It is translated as CASSVGSAPKSNQPQHF.